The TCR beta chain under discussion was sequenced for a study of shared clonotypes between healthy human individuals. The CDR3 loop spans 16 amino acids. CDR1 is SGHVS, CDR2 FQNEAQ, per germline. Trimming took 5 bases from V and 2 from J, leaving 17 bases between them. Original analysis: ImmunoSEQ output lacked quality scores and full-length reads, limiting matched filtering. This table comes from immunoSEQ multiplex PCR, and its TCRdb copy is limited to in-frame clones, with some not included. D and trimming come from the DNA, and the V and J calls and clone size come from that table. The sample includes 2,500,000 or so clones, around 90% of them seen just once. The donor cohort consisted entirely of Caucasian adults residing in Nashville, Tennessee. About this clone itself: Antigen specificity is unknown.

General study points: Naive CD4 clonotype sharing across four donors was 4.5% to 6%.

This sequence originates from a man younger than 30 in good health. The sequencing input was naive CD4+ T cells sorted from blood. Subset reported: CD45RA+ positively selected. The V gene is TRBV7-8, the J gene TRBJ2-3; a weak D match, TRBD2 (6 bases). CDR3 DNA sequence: TGTGCCAGCAGCCTGGGGACTCCGGTAATCACAGATACGCAGTATTTT. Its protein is CASSLGTPVITDTQYF.